This TCR beta chain was identified during a study of PD-L1 blockade in urothelial cancer. About the research overall: Most patients, about nine tenths of the roughly 30, were males with bladder-origin cancer. Samples came from 3 weeks, at the second dose, and 6 weeks into treatment. The median number of T cells present in blood samples was roughly 130,000.

Sequencing was performed with immunoSEQ multiplex PCR; in TCRdb, only in-frame clones are kept and a portion is missing. In the table there are 35,000 to 40,000 clones, 75% to 90% of which are singletons. General study findings and limits: Those with durable benefit had larger increases in tumor-associated blood clones at 3 weeks.

Note on this clone: Antigen: not known.

V lost 5 bases to trimming and J lost 0 bases, with 14 bases between them. This CDR3 spans 15 amino acids. Germline-derived CDR1 and CDR2 are SGHTA and FQGNSA. The time point denotes: peripheral blood 6 weeks after treatment start. The sample here was PBMCs, taken around atezolizumab (anti-PD-L1) treatment. The chain has TRBV7-2 and TRBJ2-7; possible D gene TRBD2, 6 bases. The receptor was isolated from a man aged 55 to 70 with urothelial cancer. In nucleotides, the CDR3 is TGTGCCAGCAGCCGCGGGGCAGGGAGCTCCTACGAGCAGTACTTC. It is translated as CASSRGAGSSYEQYF. The full variable domain, its missing parts supplied by reference TRBV7-2 and TRBJ2-7, is GAGVSQSPSNKVTEKGKDVELRCDPISGHTALYWYRQSLGQGLEFLIYFQGNSAPDKSGLPSDRFSAERTGGSVSTLTIQRTQQEDSAVYLCASSRGAGSSYEQYFGPGTRLTVT.